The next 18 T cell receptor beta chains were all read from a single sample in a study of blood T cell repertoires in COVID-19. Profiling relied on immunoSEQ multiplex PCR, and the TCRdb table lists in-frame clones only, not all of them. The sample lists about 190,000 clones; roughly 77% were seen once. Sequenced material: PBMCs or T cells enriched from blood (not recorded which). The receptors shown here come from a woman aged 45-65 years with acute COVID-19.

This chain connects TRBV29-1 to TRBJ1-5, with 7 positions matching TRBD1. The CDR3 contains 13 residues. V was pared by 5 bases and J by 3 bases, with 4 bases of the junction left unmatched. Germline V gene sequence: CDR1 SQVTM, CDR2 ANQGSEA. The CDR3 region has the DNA TGCAGCGTTAGGGGGCGAGACAATCAGCCCCAGCATTTT. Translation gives CSVRGRDNQPQHF. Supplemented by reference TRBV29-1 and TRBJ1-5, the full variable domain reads SAVISQKPSRDICQRGTSLTIQCQVDSQVTMMFWYRQQPGQSLTLIATANQGSEATYESGFVIDKFPISRPNLTFSTLTVSNMSPEDSSIYLCSVRGRDNQPQHFGDGTRLSIL.

In DNA, the CDR3 is TGTGCCAGCAGTCTCCCCGGGACGGGGGGTAGTTATACGCAGTATTTT. It yields the protein CASSLPGTGGSYTQYF. J is TRBJ2-3 and V is TRBV28; TRBD2 matches at 7 bases. CDR3 length equals 16 residues. V lost 5 bases to trimming and J lost 7 bases; unmatched junction nucleotides: 15. Germline V lookup: CDR1 MDHEN, CDR2 SYDVKM.

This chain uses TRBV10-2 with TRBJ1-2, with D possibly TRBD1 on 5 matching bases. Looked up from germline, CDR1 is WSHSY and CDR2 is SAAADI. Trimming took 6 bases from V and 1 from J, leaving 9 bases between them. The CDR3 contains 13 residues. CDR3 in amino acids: CASSSQGNYGYTF. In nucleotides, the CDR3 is TGCGCCAGCAGCTCCCAGGGTAACTATGGCTACACCTTC.

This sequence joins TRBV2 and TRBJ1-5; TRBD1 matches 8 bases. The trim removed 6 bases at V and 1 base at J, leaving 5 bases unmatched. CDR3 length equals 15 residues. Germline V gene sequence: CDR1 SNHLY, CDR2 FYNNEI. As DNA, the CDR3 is TGTGCCAGCAGCCCTCGGACAGGGAGCAATCAGCCCCAGCATTTT. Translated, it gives CASSPRTGSNQPQHF.

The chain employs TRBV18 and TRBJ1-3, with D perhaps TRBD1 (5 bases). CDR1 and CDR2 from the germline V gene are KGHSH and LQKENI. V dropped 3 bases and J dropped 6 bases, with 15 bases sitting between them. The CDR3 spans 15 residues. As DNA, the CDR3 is TGTGCCAGCTCACCGGCAGGGACTAGTCTAAACACCATATATTTT. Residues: CASSPAGTSLNTIYF.

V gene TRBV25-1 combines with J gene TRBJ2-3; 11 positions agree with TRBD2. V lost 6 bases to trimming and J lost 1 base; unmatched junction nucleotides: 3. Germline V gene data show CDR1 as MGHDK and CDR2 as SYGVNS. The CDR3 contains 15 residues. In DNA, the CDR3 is TGTGCCAGCAGGCCGGGACTAGCGGGCACAGATACGCAGTATTTT. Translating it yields CASRPGLAGTDTQYF.

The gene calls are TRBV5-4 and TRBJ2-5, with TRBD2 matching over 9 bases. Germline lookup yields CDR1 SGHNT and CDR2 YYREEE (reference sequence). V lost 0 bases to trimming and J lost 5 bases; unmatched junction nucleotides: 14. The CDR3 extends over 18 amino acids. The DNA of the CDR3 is TGTGCCAGCAGCTTGGGGTTCGGGCGGGGGGGCATTGGGGAGACCCAGTACTTC. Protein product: CASSLGFGRGGIGETQYF.

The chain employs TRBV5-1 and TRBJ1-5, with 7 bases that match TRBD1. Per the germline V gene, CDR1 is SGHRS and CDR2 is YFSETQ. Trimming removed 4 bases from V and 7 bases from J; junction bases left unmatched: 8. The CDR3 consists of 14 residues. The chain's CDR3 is CASSLGTQGQPQHF. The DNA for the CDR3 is TGCGCCAGCAGCCTGGGAACACAGGGGCAGCCCCAGCATTTT.

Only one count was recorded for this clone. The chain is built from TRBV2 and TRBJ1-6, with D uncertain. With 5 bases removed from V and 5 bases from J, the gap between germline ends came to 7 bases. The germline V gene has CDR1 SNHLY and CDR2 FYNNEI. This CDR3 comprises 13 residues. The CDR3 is CASSPQNNSPLHF. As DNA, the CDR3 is TGTGCCAGCAGTCCACAGAATAATTCACCCCTCCACTTT.

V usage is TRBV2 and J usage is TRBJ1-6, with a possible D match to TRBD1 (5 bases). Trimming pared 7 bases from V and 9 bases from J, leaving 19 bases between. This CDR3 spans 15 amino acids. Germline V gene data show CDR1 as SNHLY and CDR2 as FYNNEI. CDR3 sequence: CASTPQGDLSSPLHF. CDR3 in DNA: TGTGCCAGCACCCCTCAAGGGGATTTAAGTTCACCCCTCCACTTT.

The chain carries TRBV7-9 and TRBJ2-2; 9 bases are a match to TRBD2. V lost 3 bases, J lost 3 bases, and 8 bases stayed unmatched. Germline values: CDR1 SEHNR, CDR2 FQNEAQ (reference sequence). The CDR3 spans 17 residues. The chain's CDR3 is CASSFPGGLADTGELFF. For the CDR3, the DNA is TGTGCCAGCAGCTTCCCGGGGGGACTAGCCGACACCGGGGAGCTGTTTTTT.

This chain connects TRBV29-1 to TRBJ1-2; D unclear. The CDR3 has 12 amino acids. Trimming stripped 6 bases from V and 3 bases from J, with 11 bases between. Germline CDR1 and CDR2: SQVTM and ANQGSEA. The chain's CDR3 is CSVIDNYYGYTF. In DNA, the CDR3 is TGCAGCGTCATTGACAACTACTATGGCTACACCTTC.

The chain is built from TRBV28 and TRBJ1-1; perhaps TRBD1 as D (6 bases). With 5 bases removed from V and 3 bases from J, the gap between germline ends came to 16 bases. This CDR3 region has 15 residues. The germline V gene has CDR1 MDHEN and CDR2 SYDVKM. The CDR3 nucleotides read TGTGCCAGCAGTGCACGACAGGTCGTCGACACTGAAGCTTTCTTT. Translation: CASSARQVVDTEAFF.

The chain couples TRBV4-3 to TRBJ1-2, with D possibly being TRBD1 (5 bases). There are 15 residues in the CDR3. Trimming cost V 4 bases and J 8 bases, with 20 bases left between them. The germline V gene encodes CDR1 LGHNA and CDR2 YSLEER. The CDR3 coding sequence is TGCGCCAGCAGCCCCACGTGGGGCCAGCTCCACGGCTACACCTTC. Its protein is CASSPTWGQLHGYTF.

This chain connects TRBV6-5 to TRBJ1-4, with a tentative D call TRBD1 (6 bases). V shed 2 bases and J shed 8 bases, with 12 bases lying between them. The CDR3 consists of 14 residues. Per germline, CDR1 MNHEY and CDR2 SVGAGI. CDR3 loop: CASSYGGAEEKLFF. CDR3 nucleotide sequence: TGTGCCAGCAGTTACGGGGGGGCGGAGGAAAAACTGTTTTTT.

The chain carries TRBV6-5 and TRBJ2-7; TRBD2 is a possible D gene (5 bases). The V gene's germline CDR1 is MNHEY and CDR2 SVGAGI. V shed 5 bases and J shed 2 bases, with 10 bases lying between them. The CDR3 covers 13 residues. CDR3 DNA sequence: TGTGCCAGCAGTAAGCCGGGAACCTACGAGCAGTACGTC. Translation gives CASSKPGTYEQYV.

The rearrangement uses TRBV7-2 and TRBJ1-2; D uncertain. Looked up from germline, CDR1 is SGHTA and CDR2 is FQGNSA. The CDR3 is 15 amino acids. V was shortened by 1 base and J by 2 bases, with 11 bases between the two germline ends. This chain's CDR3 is CASSLVGSVNYGYTF. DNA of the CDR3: TGTGCCAGCAGCTTAGTCGGTTCCGTGAACTATGGCTACACCTTC.

The DNA of the CDR3 is TGTGCCAGCAGTCGACAGGGGGCTTCTGAAAAACTGTTTTTT. It translates to CASSRQGASEKLFF. This chain links TRBV3-1 (or the pseudogene TRBV3-2) with TRBJ1-4, with TRBD1 matching over 10 bases. CDR3 length: 14 residues. V was clipped by 6 bases and J by 7 bases; unmatched bases: 5. Per germline, CDR1 LGHDT and CDR2 YNNKEL (reference sequence).